One and the same sample provided the 9 T cell receptor beta chains below, sequenced in a study of early T cells in non-severe SARS-CoV-2 infection. TCRdb reanalysed the 5' RACE reads using MiXCR and keeps one entry per CDR3 protein. The table includes fewer than 55,000 distinct CDR3 sequences, 9.1% detected once. Sequencing input: whole blood. The receptors originated from an adult who was a healthcare worker with PCR-confirmed SARS-CoV-2 infection or an uninfected control (not recorded which).

The chain is built from TRBV9 and TRBJ2-6; a possible D gene is TRBD1 (6 bases). V lost 0 bases and J lost 12, with 10 bases in between. The CDR3 is 13 residues long. Germline values: CDR1 SGDLS, CDR2 YYNGEE. In nucleotides, the CDR3 is TGTGCCAGCAGCGTAGGACAGGCGACCGTCCTGACTTTC. Translated: CASSVGQATVLTF. Variable domain in full (rest from reference TRBV9 and TRBJ2-6): DSGVTQTPKHLITATGQRVTLRCSPRSGDLSVYWYQQSLDQGLQFLIQYYNGEERAKGNILERFSAQQFPDLHSELNLSSLELGDSALYFCASSVGQATVLTFGAGSRLTVL.

There are many counts of this clonotype. V gene TRBV20-1 combines with J gene TRBJ2-1; 7 bases are shared with TRBD2. CDR3 length equals 15 residues. Germline V gives CDR1 DFQATT, CDR2 SNEGSKA (reference sequence). Losses at the gene ends were 1 base for V and 0 bases for J; bases not matched to a gene: 3. The chain's CDR3 is CSARAAGVSYNEQFF. The CDR3, as DNA: TGCAGTGCTAGAGCGGCGGGGGTCTCCTACAATGAGCAGTTCTTC.

In its sample, this clonotype was seen many times. V gene TRBV7-2 combines with J gene TRBJ2-3; D possibly corresponds to TRBD2 (5 bases). Germline CDR1 reads SGHTA; CDR2 reads FQGNSA. Between the trimmed V and J ends, which lost 1 base and 3 bases, there was a span of 11 bases. This CDR3 is built from 15 residues. The CDR3, as DNA: TGTGCCAGCAGCTTAGGAGGGCCAGTGACAGATACGCAGTATTTT. This translates into CASSLGGPVTDTQYF.

This clonotype has at least ten counts. This chain connects TRBV2 to TRBJ1-1, with D possibly being TRBD1 (5 bases). The CDR3 runs to 14 residues. Germline V gene sequence: CDR1 SNHLY, CDR2 FYNNEI. Trimming took 1 base from V and 6 from J, leaving 12 bases between them. The chain's CDR3 is CASSEGQGEAEAFF. DNA of the CDR3: TGTGCCAGCAGTGAAGGGCAGGGAGAGGCTGAAGCTTTCTTT.

This clonotype was detected many times. This chain joins TRBV5-1 and TRBJ2-7, with 9 nucleotides matching TRBD2. Germline V gene lookup returns CDR1 SGHRS and CDR2 YFSETQ. Losses at the gene ends were 0 bases for V and 1 base for J; bases not matched to a gene: 5. The length of the CDR3 is 16 residues. CDR3 region: CASSLVASGASYEQYF. The DNA of the CDR3 is TGCGCCAGCAGCTTGGTGGCTAGCGGGGCTTCCTACGAGCAGTACTTC.

This clonotype was seen just once. This chain connects TRBV20-1 to TRBJ2-7, with 7 bases fitting TRBD2. Trimming removed 3 bases from V and 4 bases from J; junction bases left unmatched: 12. The germline V gene encodes CDR1 DFQATT and CDR2 SNEGSKA (reference sequence). The length of the CDR3 is 15 residues. The CDR3 reads CSASPVGGGPYEQYF. The DNA for the CDR3 is TGCAGTGCTAGTCCGGTGGGGGGAGGGCCTTACGAGCAGTACTTC.

This clonotype has ten or more counts. The chain employs TRBV24-1 and TRBJ1-5; the match to TRBD1 covers 7 bases. CDR3 size: 18 residues. The ends lost 4 bases at V and 2 bases at J; junction bases unmatched: 13. CDR1 is KGHDR, CDR2 SFDVKD, per germline. The DNA for the CDR3 is TGTGCCACCAGTGACGCGGTAGGAGACAGGGAAGGCAATCAGCCCCAGCATTTT. Protein sequence: CATSDAVGDREGNQPQHF.

This clonotype has just a few counts. The genes are TRBV27 and TRBJ2-3, with unresolved D. The V and J ends lost 5 bases and 10 bases respectively, with 16 bases between them. The CDR3 is 13 amino acids. Per the germline V gene, CDR1 is MNHEY and CDR2 is SMNVEV (reference sequence). The CDR3 nucleotides read TGTGCCAGCAGTCCTTTGAGGAGTCTTGCGCAGTATTTT. Translated: CASSPLRSLAQYF.

Many counts were recorded for this clonotype. The rearrangement joins TRBV7-3 to TRBJ1-1; D gene unclear. Germline values: CDR1 SGHTA, CDR2 FQGTGA. Trimming removed 5 bases from V and 11 bases from J, with 12 bases in between. The length of the CDR3 is 11 residues. CDR3: CASSGVGQAFF. The DNA for the CDR3 is TGTGCCAGCAGCGGCGTTGGTCAGGCTTTCTTT.